This TCR beta chain was identified in a study of cytomegalovirus exposure and HLA in healthy donors. Background on the study: In an earlier analysis, 90 million to 130 million unique TCR beta sequences were found from 200 million or so T cells.

This clone was observed a handful of times. Its antigen is unidentified. Study-level points and caveats: The authors later found TCR association rates varying by HLA locus, with DRB1 most and HLA-C fewest.

The primer mix had 60 Vbeta and 13 Jbeta primers. Data came from immunoSEQ multiplex PCR; TCRdb stores just in-frame clones and leaves some out. The repertoire holds approximately 180,000 clones, with roughly 79% as singletons. This CDR3 is built from 12 residues. Between the trimmed V and J ends, which lost 1 base and 7 bases, there was a span of 5 bases. The germline V gene has CDR1 LNHDA and CDR2 SQIVND (reference sequence). These donors, healthy bone marrow donors, were studied. The sample consisted of PBMCs. This chain links TRBV19 with TRBJ2-1, with D uncertain. This sequence was found in a male donor in good health and CMV-seronegative. The CDR3, as DNA: TGTGCCAGTAGTATAGGGGCTAATGAGCAGTTCTTC. Encoded protein: CASSIGANEQFF.